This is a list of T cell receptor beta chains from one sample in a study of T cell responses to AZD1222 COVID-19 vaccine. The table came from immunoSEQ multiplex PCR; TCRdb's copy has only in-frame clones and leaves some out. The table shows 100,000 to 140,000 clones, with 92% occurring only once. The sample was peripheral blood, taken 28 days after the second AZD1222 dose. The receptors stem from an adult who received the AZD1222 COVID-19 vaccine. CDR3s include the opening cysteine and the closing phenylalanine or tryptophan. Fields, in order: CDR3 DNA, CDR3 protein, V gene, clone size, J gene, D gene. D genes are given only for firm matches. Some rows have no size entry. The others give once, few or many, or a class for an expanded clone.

CDR3 DNA: TGCGCCAGCAGCCCCCTGGTTAACTATGGCTACACCTTC; CDR3 protein: CASSPLVNYGYTF; V gene: TRBV5-1; clone size: NA; J gene: TRBJ1-2; D gene: NA
CDR3 DNA: TGTGCCAGCAGTTACGGGAACACTGAAGCTTTCTTT; CDR3 protein: CASSYGNTEAFF; V gene: TRBV12-3/TRBV12-4; clone size: NA; J gene: TRBJ1-1; D gene: NA
CDR3 DNA: TGCGCCAGCAGCCCGGCCCCGCAGCGGGAGGCATACAATGAGCAGTTCTTC; CDR3 protein: CASSPAPQREAYNEQFF; V gene: TRBV4-1; clone size: NA; J gene: TRBJ2-1; D gene: TRBD2
CDR3 DNA: TGTGCCAGCAGCCAAGACCAGCGGGGGGCTGGAAACACCATATATTTT; CDR3 protein: CASSQDQRGAGNTIYF; V gene: TRBV3-1/TRBV3-2; clone size: NA; J gene: TRBJ1-3; D gene: NA
CDR3 DNA: TGCGCCAGCAGCTTCCCGGGACAGGGTAATGGCTACACCTTC; CDR3 protein: CASSFPGQGNGYTF; V gene: TRBV5-1; clone size: NA; J gene: TRBJ1-2; D gene: TRBD1
CDR3 DNA: TGTGCCAGCGGATCGGGTGTGGAGACCCAGTACTTC; CDR3 protein: CASGSGVETQYF; V gene: TRBV7-8; clone size: NA; J gene: TRBJ2-5; D gene: NA
CDR3 DNA: TGTGCCAGCAGTTTATCGGACAGGAGTTACAATGAGCAGTTCTTC; CDR3 protein: CASSLSDRSYNEQFF; V gene: TRBV27; clone size: NA; J gene: TRBJ2-1; D gene: TRBD1
CDR3 DNA: TGCAGTGCTAGTAGTGGGGGGACAGGAGCCTACGAGCAGTACTTC; CDR3 protein: CSASSGGTGAYEQYF; V gene: TRBV20-1; clone size: once; J gene: TRBJ2-7; D gene: TRBD1
CDR3 DNA: TGTGCCATCAGTGGTCGACAGATGGGGGCTGAAGCTTTCTTT; CDR3 protein: CAISGRQMGAEAFF; V gene: TRBV10-3; clone size: once; J gene: TRBJ1-1; D gene: NA
CDR3 DNA: TGTGCCAGTAGCAAGAAAGGGGAAGGTAACACCATATATTTT; CDR3 protein: CASSKKGEGNTIYF; V gene: TRBV19; clone size: NA; J gene: TRBJ1-3; D gene: NA
CDR3 DNA: TGTGCCAGCAGCTTAGGCAGGAACACTGAAGCTTTCTTT; CDR3 protein: CASSLGRNTEAFF; V gene: TRBV7-3; clone size: once; J gene: TRBJ1-1; D gene: NA
CDR3 DNA: TGTGCCAGCAGCGTAGTAAAAGATACGCAGTATTTT; CDR3 protein: CASSVVKDTQYF; V gene: TRBV9; clone size: NA; J gene: TRBJ2-3; D gene: NA
CDR3 DNA: TGTGCCAGCGGGCGGATGACAGATACGCAGTATTTT; CDR3 protein: CASGRMTDTQYF; V gene: TRBV12-3/TRBV12-4; clone size: NA; J gene: TRBJ2-3; D gene: NA
CDR3 DNA: TGTGCCAGCAGCTTGCAGGGAAGAGGAGATTCACCCCTCCACTTT; CDR3 protein: CASSLQGRGDSPLHF; V gene: TRBV7-9; clone size: NA; J gene: TRBJ1-6; D gene: NA
CDR3 DNA: TGCAGCGTTGCCGGAAATAGCAATCAGCCCCAGCATTTT; CDR3 protein: CSVAGNSNQPQHF; V gene: TRBV29-1; clone size: NA; J gene: TRBJ1-5; D gene: NA
CDR3 DNA: TGTGCCAGCAGCCGTATCGGACAGGGAAACACTGAAGCTTTCTTT; CDR3 protein: CASSRIGQGNTEAFF; V gene: TRBV5-6; clone size: NA; J gene: TRBJ1-1; D gene: TRBD1
CDR3 DNA: TGCAGCGTTGAGTCGTGGGAGGGGAGAACTGAAGCTTTCTTT; CDR3 protein: CSVESWEGRTEAFF; V gene: TRBV29-1; clone size: NA; J gene: TRBJ1-1; D gene: NA
CDR3 DNA: TGTGCCAGCAGCGAGGGGACGTCCTACTATGGCTACACCTTC; CDR3 protein: CASSEGTSYYGYTF; V gene: TRBV2; clone size: NA; J gene: TRBJ1-2; D gene: NA
CDR3 DNA: TGTGCCAGTAGTAGAAACAGGGGGGAGACCCAGTACTTC; CDR3 protein: CASSRNRGETQYF; V gene: TRBV19; clone size: NA; J gene: TRBJ2-5; D gene: TRBD1
CDR3 DNA: TGTGCCATCAGTGGCGTCAAGGACGGACAGCCCCAGCATTTT; CDR3 protein: CAISGVKDGQPQHF; V gene: TRBV10-3; clone size: NA; J gene: TRBJ1-5; D gene: NA
CDR3 DNA: TGCGCCAGCAGCTTGGGAGACAGGGCGAAATCTGGAAACACCATATATTTT; CDR3 protein: CASSLGDRAKSGNTIYF; V gene: TRBV5-1; clone size: NA; J gene: TRBJ1-3; D gene: TRBD1
CDR3 DNA: TGTGCCAGCAGCTTAGGGCGGAGAGACCTCCACTTT; CDR3 protein: CASSLGRRDLHF; V gene: TRBV11-2; clone size: NA; J gene: TRBJ1-6; D gene: NA
CDR3 DNA: TGTGCGATAAGTTTGGTTACAACCGGTGAAGCTTTCTTT; CDR3 protein: CAISLVTTGEAFF; V gene: TRBV12-3/TRBV12-4; clone size: NA; J gene: TRBJ1-1; D gene: NA
CDR3 DNA: TGTGCCAGCAGACCAGGGATGGCGAATGAAAAACTGTTTTTT; CDR3 protein: CASRPGMANEKLFF; V gene: TRBV27; clone size: NA; J gene: TRBJ1-4; D gene: NA
CDR3 DNA: TGCAGTGCTAGTTTACAGCGAGGAAACACCATATATTTT; CDR3 protein: CSASLQRGNTIYF; V gene: TRBV20-1; clone size: NA; J gene: TRBJ1-3; D gene: NA
CDR3 DNA: TGCGCCAGCAGCTTGGCCAGCTCGATCGAGGGCACAGATACGCAGTATTTT; CDR3 protein: CASSLASSIEGTDTQYF; V gene: TRBV5-1; clone size: once; J gene: TRBJ2-3; D gene: NA
CDR3 DNA: TGTGCCAGTAGTAAAGGACAGCGGGGGGGCCCGGCCACAGATACGCAGTATTTT; CDR3 protein: CASSKGQRGGPATDTQYF; V gene: TRBV19; clone size: NA; J gene: TRBJ2-3; D gene: TRBD2
CDR3 DNA: TGTGCCGTGAGGGGAGGTGGGAGCTCTGGAAACACCATATATTTT; CDR3 protein: CAVRGGGSSGNTIYF; V gene: TRBV10-3; clone size: NA; J gene: TRBJ1-3; D gene: NA
CDR3 DNA: TGTGCCAGCAGCTCCTCGACAGGGGTAGGTTCACCCCTCCACTTT; CDR3 protein: CASSSSTGVGSPLHF; V gene: TRBV7-9; clone size: NA; J gene: TRBJ1-6; D gene: TRBD1
CDR3 DNA: TGCAGCGTTGATCGCCAAAGGGGGAATACGCAGTATTTT; CDR3 protein: CSVDRQRGNTQYF; V gene: TRBV29-1; clone size: NA; J gene: TRBJ2-3; D gene: NA
CDR3 DNA: TGTGCCAGTAGGACGGACAGGGCCCCCTATGGCTACACCTTC; CDR3 protein: CASRTDRAPYGYTF; V gene: TRBV19; clone size: once; J gene: TRBJ1-2; D gene: TRBD1
CDR3 DNA: TGTGCCAGCGCTTCAGGTGCCGATCAGCCCCAGCATTTT; CDR3 protein: CASASGADQPQHF; V gene: TRBV19; clone size: NA; J gene: TRBJ1-5; D gene: NA
CDR3 DNA: TGTGCCAGCAGCCCGTTCGTGGGGCAAGCTATCTACTACACCTTC; CDR3 protein: CASSPFVGQAIYYTF; V gene: TRBV7-9; clone size: NA; J gene: TRBJ1-2; D gene: NA
CDR3 DNA: TGTGCCAGCAGCTTAAGGCCAGGGGATGGTGAAGCTTTCTTT; CDR3 protein: CASSLRPGDGEAFF; V gene: TRBV7-2; clone size: NA; J gene: TRBJ1-1; D gene: NA
CDR3 DNA: TGTGCCAGCAGAGGACAGGGGGCGAGTCCCGAGCAGTACTTC; CDR3 protein: CASRGQGASPEQYF; V gene: TRBV2; clone size: NA; J gene: TRBJ2-7; D gene: TRBD1
CDR3 DNA: TGTGCCAGCAGCGTAGCGGCGGATCCTTACGAGCAGTACTTC; CDR3 protein: CASSVAADPYEQYF; V gene: TRBV9; clone size: few; J gene: TRBJ2-7; D gene: NA